This TCR beta chain was sequenced in a study of blood T cells in healthy people across ages. Whole-study findings and limits: Higher diversity, along with more naive CD4+ cells, distinguished long-lived donors from aged donors.

This CDR3 has 16 amino acids. V was clipped by 5 bases and J by 0 bases, with 13 bases between them. CDR1 and CDR2 from the germline V gene are ENHRY and SYGVKD. Notes on this clonotype: Its antigen is not known.

A sample-barcoded 5' primer and a J-beta primer mix were used in a second PCR of roughly 6 to 12 cycles. TCRdb passed the 5' RACE reads through MiXCR, listing each CDR3 protein once. The profile shows roughly 800,000 distinct CDR3 sequences, 40% to 65% of them singletons. The V and J genes are TRBV10-3 and TRBJ2-2; possible D gene TRBD2, 6 bases. The clonotype comes from an older man in good health. Specimen: blood. The CDR3 sequence: CAISQGLPTNTGELFF. In DNA, the CDR3 is TGTGCCATCAGTCAGGGACTTCCGACGAACACCGGGGAGCTGTTTTTT.